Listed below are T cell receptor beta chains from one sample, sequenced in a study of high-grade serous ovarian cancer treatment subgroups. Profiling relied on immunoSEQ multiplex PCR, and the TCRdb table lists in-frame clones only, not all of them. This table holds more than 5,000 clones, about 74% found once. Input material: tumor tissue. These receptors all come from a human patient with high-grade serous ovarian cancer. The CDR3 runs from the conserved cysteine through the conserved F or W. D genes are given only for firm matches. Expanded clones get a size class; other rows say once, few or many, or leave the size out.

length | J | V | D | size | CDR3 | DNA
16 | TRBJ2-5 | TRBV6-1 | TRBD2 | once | CASSGTSGALGETQYF | TGTGCCAGCAGTGGGACTAGCGGGGCACTGGGGGAGACCCAGTACTTC
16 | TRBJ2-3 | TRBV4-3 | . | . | CASSQVQRQSTDTQYF | TGCGCCAGCAGCCAAGTCCAACGGCAGTCCACAGATACGCAGTATTTT
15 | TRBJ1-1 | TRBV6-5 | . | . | CASSSSGTPNTEAFF | TGTGCCAGCAGTTCTTCCGGGACACCGAACACTGAAGCTTTCTTT
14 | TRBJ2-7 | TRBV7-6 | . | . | CASSLGYGSGEQYF | TGTGCCAGCAGCTTAGGTTACGGGTCGGGAGAGCAGTACTTC
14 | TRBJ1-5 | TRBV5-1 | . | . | CASSPDGSNQPQHF | TGCGCCAGCAGCCCGGACGGAAGCAATCAGCCCCAGCATTTT
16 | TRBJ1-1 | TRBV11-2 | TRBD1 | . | CASSITGTGGSTEAFF | TGTGCCAGCAGCATAACCGGGACAGGGGGAAGCACTGAAGCTTTCTTT
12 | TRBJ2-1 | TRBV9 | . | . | CASSVGYNEQFF | TGTGCCAGCAGCGTAGGATACAATGAGCAGTTCTTC
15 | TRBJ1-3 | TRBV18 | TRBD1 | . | CASSPDRGAGNTIYF | TGTGCCAGCTCACCGGACAGGGGGGCTGGAAACACCATATATTTT
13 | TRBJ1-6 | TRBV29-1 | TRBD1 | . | CSVAQGAGSPLHF | TGCAGCGTTGCCCAGGGGGCCGGTTCACCCCTCCACTTT
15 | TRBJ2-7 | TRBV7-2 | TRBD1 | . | CASSEAGTGAYEQYF | TGTGCCAGCAGCGAAGCCGGGACAGGAGCCTACGAGCAGTACTTC
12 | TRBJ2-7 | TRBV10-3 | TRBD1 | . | CASRDRLYEQYF | TGTGCCTCCCGGGACAGGCTCTACGAGCAGTACTTC
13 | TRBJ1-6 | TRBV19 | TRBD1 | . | CASMGQQNSPLHF | TGTGCCAGTATGGGACAGCAAAATTCACCCCTCCACTTT
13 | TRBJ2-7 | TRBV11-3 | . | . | CASSLDNGGEQYF | TGTGCCAGCAGCTTGGACAACGGGGGCGAGCAGTACTTC
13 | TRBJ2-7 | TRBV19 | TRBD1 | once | CASRKTGSYEQYF | TGTGCCAGTAGGAAGACAGGGTCCTACGAGCAGTACTTC
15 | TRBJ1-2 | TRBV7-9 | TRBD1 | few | CASSLDSGGVSGYTF | TGTGCCAGCAGCTTAGATTCAGGGGGAGTGAGCGGCTACACCTTC
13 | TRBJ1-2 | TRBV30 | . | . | CAWHPRGWGGYTF | TGTGCCTGGCACCCAAGGGGATGGGGTGGCTACACCTTC
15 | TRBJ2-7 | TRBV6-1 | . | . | CASSDRWDVKSEQYF | TGTGCCAGCAGTGACCGCTGGGACGTAAAAAGCGAGCAGTACTTC
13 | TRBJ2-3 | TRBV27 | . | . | CASSLSRPDTQYF | TGTGCCAGCAGCCTCAGCAGGCCAGATACGCAGTATTTT
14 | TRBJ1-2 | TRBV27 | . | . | CASRGLAVHYGYTF | TGTGCCAGCAGGGGGTTGGCGGTACACTATGGCTACACCTTC
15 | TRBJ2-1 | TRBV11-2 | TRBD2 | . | CASSWTSGGSDEQFF | TGTGCCAGCAGCTGGACTAGCGGGGGGTCGGATGAGCAGTTCTTC
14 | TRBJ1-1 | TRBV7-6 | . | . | CASSLEPNHPYAFF | TGTGCCAGCAGCTTAGAACCAAATCATCCGTATGCTTTCTTT
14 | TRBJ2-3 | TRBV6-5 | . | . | CASSYSWDTDTQYF | TGTGCCAGCAGTTACTCGTGGGACACAGATACGCAGTATTTT
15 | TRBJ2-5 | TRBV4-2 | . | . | CASSHPGAQGETQYF | TGTGCCAGCAGCCACCCAGGGGCGCAGGGAGAGACCCAGTACTTC
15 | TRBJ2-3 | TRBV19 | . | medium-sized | CASSITPAPTDTQYF | TGTGCCAGTAGTATAACGCCCGCTCCCACAGATACGCAGTATTTT
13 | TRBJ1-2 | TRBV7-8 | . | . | CASSSNGGYGYTF | TGTGCCAGCAGCTCGAACGGCGGTTATGGCTACACCTTC
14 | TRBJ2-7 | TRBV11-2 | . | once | CASSFAPLGYEQYF | TGTGCCAGCAGCTTCGCCCCGCTAGGCTACGAGCAGTACTTC
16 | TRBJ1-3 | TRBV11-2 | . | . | CASSLDPFLSGNTIYF | TGTGCCAGCAGCTTAGATCCCTTCCTCTCTGGAAACACCATATATTTT
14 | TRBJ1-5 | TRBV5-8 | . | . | CASSLGQRLEPQHF | TGTGCCAGCAGCTTGGGACAGCGCCTGGAGCCCCAGCATTTT
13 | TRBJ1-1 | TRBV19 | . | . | CASLQGLYTEAFF | TGTGCCAGCCTACAGGGTTTGTACACTGAAGCTTTCTTT
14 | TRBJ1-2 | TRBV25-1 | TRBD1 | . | CASNKGQGVGGYTF | TGTGCCAGCAATAAAGGACAGGGGGTCGGTGGCTACACCTTC
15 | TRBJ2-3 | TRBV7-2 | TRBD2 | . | CASSPGGPLRDTQYF | TGTGCCAGCAGCCCGGGGGGGCCACTGAGAGATACGCAGTATTTT
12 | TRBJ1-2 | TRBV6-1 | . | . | CASIEPGLGYTF | TGTGCCAGCATCGAACCGGGGCTTGGCTACACCTTC
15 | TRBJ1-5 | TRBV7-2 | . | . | CASSSTGGFNQPQHF | TGTGCCAGCAGCTCCACGGGGGGGTTTAATCAGCCCCAGCATTTT
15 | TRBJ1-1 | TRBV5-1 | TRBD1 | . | CASSTGTVVNTEAFF | TGCGCCAGCAGCACCGGGACAGTGGTGAACACTGAAGCTTTCTTT
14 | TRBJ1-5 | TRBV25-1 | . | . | CASSGPGGNQPQHF | TGTGCCAGCAGTGGACCGGGAGGCAATCAGCCCCAGCATTTT
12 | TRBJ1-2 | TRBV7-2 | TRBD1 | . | CASSPQGYGYTF | TGTGCCAGCAGCCCACAGGGGTATGGCTACACCTTC
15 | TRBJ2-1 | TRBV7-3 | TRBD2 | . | CASSFSGGAKDEQFF | TGTGCCAGCAGCTTTAGCGGGGGGGCCAAAGATGAGCAGTTCTTC
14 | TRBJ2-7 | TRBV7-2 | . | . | CASSLGTVPYEQYF | TGTGCCAGCAGCTTAGGGACGGTTCCCTACGAGCAGTACTTC
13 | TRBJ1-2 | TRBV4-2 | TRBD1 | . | CASSLDREVGYTF | TGTGCCAGCAGCTTGGACAGGGAAGTTGGCTACACCTTC